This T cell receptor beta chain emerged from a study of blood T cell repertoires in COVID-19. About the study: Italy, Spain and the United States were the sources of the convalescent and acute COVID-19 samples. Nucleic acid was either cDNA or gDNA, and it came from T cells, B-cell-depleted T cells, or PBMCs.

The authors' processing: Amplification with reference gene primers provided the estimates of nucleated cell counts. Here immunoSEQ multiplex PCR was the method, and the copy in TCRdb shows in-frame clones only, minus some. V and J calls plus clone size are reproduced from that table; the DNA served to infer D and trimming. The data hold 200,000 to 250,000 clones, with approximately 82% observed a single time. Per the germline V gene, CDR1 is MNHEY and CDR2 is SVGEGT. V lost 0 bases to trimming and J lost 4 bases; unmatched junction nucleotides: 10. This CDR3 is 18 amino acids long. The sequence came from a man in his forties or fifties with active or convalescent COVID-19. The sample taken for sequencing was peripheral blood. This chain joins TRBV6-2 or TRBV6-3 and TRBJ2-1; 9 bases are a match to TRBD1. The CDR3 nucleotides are TGTGCCAGCAGTTACTCGCCGGGACAGGGCCGCTCTTACAATGAGCAGTTCTTC. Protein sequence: CASSYSPGQGRSYNEQFF.